Each of the 24 T cell receptor beta chains below was sequenced from the same sample in a study of blood T cell repertoires in COVID-19. Libraries were prepared by immunoSEQ multiplex PCR; TCRdb keeps only in-frame clonotypes and omits some of them. Of 40,000 to 65,000 clones in the sample, around 83% were seen once. Material for sequencing was peripheral blood. These receptors were collected from a man aged 70 or older with active COVID-19.

The V call is TRBV4-3, the J call TRBJ1-3; the D gene is possibly TRBD1 (5 bases). This CDR3 has 15 residues. The germline V and J ends were trimmed by 0 bases and 4 bases, with 10 bases remaining between them. Germline V gene sequence: CDR1 LGHNA, CDR2 YSLEER. The CDR3 coding sequence is TGCGCCAGCAGCCAAGAGTGGGGGGTCGGAAACACCATATATTTT. Its protein product is CASSQEWGVGNTIYF.

The rearrangement uses TRBV14 and TRBJ1-2; 7 positions match TRBD1. Germline-derived CDR1 and CDR2 are SGHDN and FVKESK. The CDR3 sequence is 13 residues long. V gave up 8 bases and J gave up 5 bases; unmatched junction bases: 8. The CDR3 reads CASRATGLYGYTF. DNA for the CDR3: TGTGCCAGCCGGGCGACAGGGTTGTATGGCTACACCTTC.

The chain uses TRBV5-4 and TRBJ2-1, with 8 bases matching TRBD2. From germline, CDR1 is SGHNT and CDR2 YYREEE (reference sequence). Unmatched junction bases numbered 12, after V lost 2 bases and J lost 8 bases. The CDR3 sequence is 16 residues long. The CDR3 sequence: CASSFRSGGGYDEQFF. CDR3 nucleotide sequence: TGTGCCAGCAGCTTCCGGTCGGGCGGGGGGTACGATGAGCAGTTCTTC.

V usage is TRBV7-2 and J usage is TRBJ1-4; D may be TRBD1 (5 bases). From germline, CDR1 is SGHTA and CDR2 FQGNSA. Trimming left V 5 bases short and J 5 bases short, with 18 bases between. The CDR3 totals 16 residues. The CDR3 bases are TGTGCCAGCAGCCCTAGGCTGACAGCCTTAAATGAAAAACTGTTTTTT. It specifies CASSPRLTALNEKLFF.

The chain links TRBV4-3 to TRBJ1-6, with D hard to call. Germline V gene lookup returns CDR1 LGHNA and CDR2 YSLEER. Trimming removed 0 bases from V and 8 bases from J, with 20 bases in between. This CDR3 has 18 amino acids. The CDR3 DNA follows: TGCGCCAGCAGCCAAGAACTCGCTATAGGGAGGGCTTATTCACCCCTCCACTTT. Protein: CASSQELAIGRAYSPLHF.

The chain has TRBV6-2 or TRBV6-3 and TRBJ1-5; 7 nucleotides agree with TRBD1. With 6 bases clipped from V and 6 bases from J, the junction kept 8 bases outside the gene matches. CDR3 size: 14 residues. In germline, CDR1 is MNHEY, CDR2 SVGEGT. CDR3 protein: CASSTTGWSQPQHF. CDR3 nucleotides: TGTGCCAGCAGCACGACAGGGTGGAGTCAGCCCCAGCATTTT.

This chain uses TRBV30 with TRBJ1-6; a weak D match, TRBD1 (5 bases). V lost 4 bases to trimming and J lost 0 bases, with 16 bases between them. This CDR3 contains 17 residues. Looked up from germline, CDR1 is GTSNPN and CDR2 is SVGIG (reference sequence). CDR3 amino acids: CAWIFPMGPSYNSPLHF. The CDR3 bases are TGTGCCTGGATATTCCCCATGGGGCCCTCCTATAATTCACCCCTCCACTTT.

V usage is TRBV19 and J usage is TRBJ2-1; 9 bases align to TRBD1. This CDR3 has 15 residues. The germline V gene has CDR1 LNHDA and CDR2 SQIVND (reference sequence). Germline trimming cut 9 bases from V and 2 bases from J; bases unmatched to any gene: 8. The CDR3 reads CASSDRGEAYNEQFF. DNA of the CDR3: TGTGCCAGCTCGGACAGGGGAGAGGCCTACAATGAGCAGTTCTTC.

DNA for the CDR3: TGTGCCAGCAGCCCACTGGGGGGGGGAGACGAGCAGTACTTC. Its protein is CASSPLGGGDEQYF. The chain carries TRBV7-2 and TRBJ2-7; 7 positions match TRBD2. CDR1 and CDR2 from the germline V gene are SGHTA and FQGNSA. This CDR3 spans 14 amino acids. The V segment lost 5 bases and the J segment 5 bases; nucleotides outside the gene matches: 9.

The table lists this clone with a count of one. The chain recombines TRBV18 with TRBJ1-2, with D tentatively TRBD1 (6 bases). The CDR3 totals 14 residues. CDR1 is KGHSH and CDR2 is LQKENI in the germline V gene. Deletions cut 3 bases from V and 2 bases from J, with 10 bases between. In DNA, the CDR3 is TGTGCCAGCTCACCCTCCACAGGGAACTATGGCTACACCTTC. As protein: CASSPSTGNYGYTF.

The CDR3 spells CASSFLAGGPDTQYF. The CDR3 region has the DNA TGCGCCAGCAGCTTTTTAGCGGGGGGCCCTGATACGCAGTATTTT. The V and J genes are TRBV5-1 and TRBJ2-3; 10 bases match TRBD2. The germline V gene has CDR1 SGHRS and CDR2 YFSETQ. This CDR3 comprises 15 residues. V shed 2 bases, J shed 6 bases, and the junction held 6 bases outside the gene matches. The whole variable domain, remainder taken from reference TRBV5-1 and TRBJ2-3, is KAGVTQTPRYLIKTRGQQVTLSCSPISGHRSVSWYQQTPGQGLQFLFEYFSETQRNKGNFPGRFSGRQFSNSRSEMNVSTLELGDSALYLCASSFLAGGPDTQYFGPGTRLTVL.

This chain uses TRBV4-3 with TRBJ1-3; 9 bases agree with TRBD1. The V segment lost 1 base and the J segment 4 bases; nucleotides outside the gene matches: 5. The CDR3 runs 16 residues. The germline gives CDR1 LGHNA, CDR2 YSLEER. CDR3 bases: TGCGCCAGCAGCCAAGCGGGACAGGGATACGGAAACACCATATATTTT. Its translation: CASSQAGQGYGNTIYF.

The chain joins TRBV5-1 to TRBJ1-1, with D maybe TRBD1 (5 bases). Trimming removed 4 bases from V and 4 bases from J, with 11 bases in between. Germline CDR1 reads SGHRS; CDR2 reads YFSETQ. The CDR3 length is 13 residues. The CDR3 coding sequence is TGCGCCAGCAGCGGGGGGATTCGCACTGAAGCTTTCTTT. This translates into CASSGGIRTEAFF.

V is TRBV5-1 and J is TRBJ2-6, with TRBD1 matching 8 bases. Germline V gene data show CDR1 as SGHRS and CDR2 as YFSETQ. The CDR3 consists of 15 residues. The J segment lost 4 bases and the V segment lost 0 bases, leaving 0 bases of the junction unmatched. The CDR3 region is CASSLGDRGANVLTF. CDR3 DNA sequence: TGCGCCAGCAGCTTGGGGGACAGGGGGGCCAACGTCCTGACTTTC.

This chain joins TRBV7-3 and TRBJ1-1, with a weak D call TRBD1 (6 bases). The CDR3 covers 13 residues. Trimming removed 3 bases at V and 8 bases at J, with 13 bases between. Germline CDR1 is SGHTA and CDR2 is FQGTGA. The CDR3: CASSLGTRGEAFF. In DNA form, the CDR3 reads TGTGCCAGCAGCTTGGGGACAAGGGGGGAAGCTTTCTTT.

About this clone: In the same sample, other DNA sequences code for this CDR3. The CDR3 here is CASSIYGGVVANVLTF. As DNA, the CDR3 is TGCGCCAGCAGTATTTACGGGGGGGTTGTGGCCAACGTCCTGACTTTC. This chain connects TRBV5-1 to TRBJ2-6; 8 bases are shared with TRBD2. Germline CDR1 SGHRS, CDR2 YFSETQ. CDR3 length: 16 amino acids. V lost 5 bases and J lost 6; bases outside the gene matches: 10.

The chain uses TRBV5-5 and TRBJ1-5; D unresolved. Trimming took 0 bases from V and 9 from J, leaving 16 bases between them. The CDR3 runs to 15 residues. CDR1 is SGHKS, CDR2 YYEKEE, per germline (reference sequence). The CDR3 DNA sequence: TGTGCCAGCAGCTTGGCACAGCTGACGGGGAGGCCCCAGCATTTT. Its protein is CASSLAQLTGRPQHF.

V is TRBV4-3 and J is TRBJ1-1, with 7 bases that match TRBD1. Germline V gene data show CDR1 as LGHNA and CDR2 as YSLEER. The CDR3 is made up of 16 amino acids. V shed 7 bases and J 1 base; nucleotides not matched to a gene: 12. The CDR3 loop is CASTDRVGWGNTEAFF. The CDR3 bases are TGCGCCAGCACAGACAGGGTTGGGTGGGGGAACACTGAAGCTTTCTTT.

This clone was counted a single time. The gene calls are TRBV6-1 and TRBJ2-2; D call uncertain. The ends were cut back, 1 base at V and 7 bases at J, with 7 bases in the middle. The CDR3 runs 13 residues. Germline V CDR1 and CDR2: MNHNS, SASEGT. The chain's CDR3 is CASSEDTVGELFF. The CDR3 bases are TGTGCCAGCAGTGAAGATACAGTCGGGGAGCTGTTTTTT.

The rearrangement links TRBV15 to TRBJ1-2; D ambiguous. Germline assignment: CDR1 LNHNV and CDR2 YYDKDF (reference sequence). CDR3 length equals 14 residues. V lost 1 base, J lost 1 base, and 7 bases lay in between. Written as DNA, the CDR3 is TGTGCCACCAGCAGAGGAGGATTTAACTATGGCTACACCTTC. It specifies CATSRGGFNYGYTF.

The rearrangement uses TRBV19 and TRBJ2-3, with 10 bases lining up with TRBD2. The ends lost 2 bases at V and 3 bases at J; junction bases unmatched: 2. The CDR3 totals 15 residues. Germline CDR1 and CDR2: LNHDA and SQIVND (reference sequence). CDR3 nucleotide sequence: TGTGCCAGTAGTATACTAGCGGGGGTAACAGATACGCAGTATTTT. Encoded protein: CASSILAGVTDTQYF.

This clone has a single count. The rearrangement joins TRBV5-6 to TRBJ1-6; D remains unclear. V was trimmed by 2 bases and J by 6 bases, leaving 6 bases between them. The CDR3 covers 13 residues. The germline gives CDR1 SGHDT, CDR2 YYEEEE. The CDR3 spells CASSLSGNSPLHF. DNA of the CDR3: TGTGCCAGCAGCTTAAGCGGTAATTCACCCCTCCACTTT.

J is TRBJ2-3 and V is TRBV11-2, with 9 bases fitting TRBD1. V was pared by 4 bases and J by 0 bases, with 11 bases of the junction left unmatched. CDR3 length equals 18 residues. Germline V gives CDR1 SGHAT, CDR2 FQNNGV. The CDR3 bases are TGTGCCAGCAGCTCGTACAGGGGGCCTTCCTCTAGCACAGATACGCAGTATTTT. The encoded protein is CASSSYRGPSSSTDTQYF.

The CDR3 DNA reads as TGTGCCAGCAGTACGGGGGGGGACCGGGGCTACACCTTC. As protein: CASSTGGDRGYTF. The rearrangement uses TRBV12-3 or TRBV12-4 and TRBJ1-2; D possibly corresponds to TRBD1 (5 bases). This CDR3 comprises 13 residues. The V gene lost 5 bases and the J gene lost 8 bases, with 15 bases spanning the gap.